These T cell receptor beta chains were read from a single sample in a study of cytomegalovirus exposure and HLA in healthy donors. The data were produced by immunoSEQ multiplex PCR, yet TCRdb's version contains in-frame clones alone and is incomplete. The top ten clones hold 0.71% of a sample with 200,000 to 250,000 clones, approximately 83% of them seen once. Sequencing input: PBMCs. The source is a boy between 2 and 10 years old in good health and CMV-seronegative. Both conserved end residues are part of each CDR3. D genes are given only for firm matches. Rows give clone size only sometimes, using once, few, many, or a class for an expanded clone.

v_call	clone_size	j_call	d_call	cdr3_length	cdr3_aa	cdr3_nt
TRBV9	.	TRBJ1-1	TRBD1	14	CASSPGQVYTEAFF	TGTGCCAGCAGCCCGGGACAGGTATACACTGAAGCTTTCTTT
TRBV5-1	once	TRBJ2-7	TRBD2	16	CASSLVPLAGGGEQYF	TGCGCCAGCAGCTTGGTTCCACTAGCGGGAGGGGGCGAGCAGTACTTC
TRBV9	.	TRBJ2-1	TRBD1	13	CASSVGGGGEQFF	TGTGCCAGCAGCGTAGGAGGGGGCGGTGAGCAGTTCTTC
TRBV9	.	TRBJ2-7	TRBD2	18	CASSVWTLSGGAKEEQYF	TGTGCCAGCAGCGTTTGGACCCTAAGCGGGGGGGCAAAGGAAGAGCAGTACTTC
TRBV4-2	.	TRBJ2-1	TRBD1	17	CASSQSIGQGAWDEQFF	TGTGCCAGCAGCCAAAGTATCGGGCAGGGGGCGTGGGATGAGCAGTTCTTC
TRBV6-5	.	TRBJ1-2	TRBD1	15	CASSFPEEGQGGYTF	TGTGCCAGCAGTTTCCCCGAGGAGGGACAGGGGGGCTACACCTTC
TRBV9	.	TRBJ2-1	TRBD1	15	CASSERQGSYNEQFF	TGTGCCAGCAGCGAAAGACAGGGCTCCTACAATGAGCAGTTCTTC
TRBV2	.	TRBJ2-5	.	14	CASSEGGKVREQYF	TGTGCCAGCAGTGAAGGGGGGAAAGTCCGGGAGCAGTACTTC
TRBV29-1	.	TRBJ1-1	.	14	CSVDGTLGNTEAFF	TGCAGCGTTGATGGGACACTGGGGAACACTGAAGCTTTCTTT
TRBV9	.	TRBJ2-3	.	12	CASRKLDYTQYF	TGTGCCAGCAGGAAACTTGATTATACGCAGTATTTT
TRBV6-1	.	TRBJ2-7	TRBD1	14	CASSRPGQRYEQYF	TGTGCCAGCAGCCGTCCGGGACAGAGATACGAGCAGTACTTC
TRBV7-2	.	TRBJ2-5	TRBD1	16	CASSLRGRGRKETQYF	TGTGCCAGCAGCTTACGGGGTAGGGGGCGCAAAGAGACCCAGTACTTC
TRBV14	.	TRBJ1-4	.	15	CASSPTDATNEKLFF	TGTGCCAGCAGCCCGACAGATGCAACTAATGAAAAACTGTTTTTT
TRBV27	.	TRBJ1-1	TRBD1	14	CASSPGQGNTEAFF	TGTGCCAGCAGCCCGGGACAGGGGAATACTGAAGCTTTCTTT
TRBV10-3	once	TRBJ2-7	.	13	CAISEDSSYEQYF	TGTGCCATCAGTGAAGACTCCTCCTACGAGCAGTACTTC
TRBV27	.	TRBJ1-5	.	14	CASSLSPLDQPQHF	TGTGCCAGCAGTTTATCCCCCCTCGATCAGCCCCAGCATTTT
TRBV11-2	.	TRBJ2-5	TRBD2	17	CASSLGSGLAGKETQYF	TGTGCCAGCAGCTTAGGGTCGGGTTTAGCGGGGAAAGAGACCCAGTACTTC
TRBV10-3	.	TRBJ1-1	TRBD1	13	CAVGDRANTEAFF	TGTGCCGTGGGGGACAGGGCGAACACTGAAGCTTTCTTT
TRBV11-2	.	TRBJ2-7	.	14	CASTPGSPVGEQYF	TGTGCCAGCACCCCGGGATCGCCCGTGGGGGAGCAGTACTTC
TRBV27	medium-sized	TRBJ1-2	TRBD1	15	CASSLRQGESGGYTF	TGTGCCAGCAGTTTGCGGCAGGGGGAAAGTGGTGGCTACACCTTC
TRBV7-8	.	TRBJ2-6	.	14	CASSQGTGANVLTF	TGTGCCAGCTCCCAGGGAACCGGGGCCAACGTCCTGACTTTC
TRBV5-4	.	TRBJ2-3	.	14	CASSQAESADTQYF	TGTGCCAGCAGCCAAGCTGAGAGTGCAGATACGCAGTATTTT
TRBV5-1	.	TRBJ2-3	.	13	CASSSEPGDTQYF	TGCGCCAGCAGCTCGGAACCCGGGGATACGCAGTATTTT
TRBV5-5	.	TRBJ2-2	TRBD2	16	CASSPRTSGNTGELFF	TGTGCCAGCAGCCCCCGGACTAGCGGGAACACCGGGGAGCTGTTTTTT
TRBV6-1	.	TRBJ1-6	.	15	CASSEGAGYNSPLHF	TGTGCCAGCAGTGAAGGGGCAGGGTATAATTCACCCCTCCACTTT
TRBV7-2	.	TRBJ2-1	.	16	CASSLVRGASYNEQFF	TGTGCCAGCAGCTTAGTTCGGGGGGCGTCATACAATGAGCAGTTCTTC
TRBV4-2	.	TRBJ2-7	TRBD2	15	CASSQALAGPYEQYF	TGTGCCAGCAGCCAAGCCCTAGCGGGCCCCTACGAGCAGTACTTC
TRBV6-5	once	TRBJ2-7	TRBD1	15	CASSYSGQGVYEQYF	TGTGCCAGCAGTTACTCGGGACAGGGAGTCTACGAGCAGTACTTC
TRBV7-3	.	TRBJ2-1	.	14	CASSLDAWRNEQFF	TGTGCCAGCAGCTTAGATGCGTGGAGGAATGAGCAGTTCTTC
TRBV27	.	TRBJ2-7	.	14	CVSSSSGLSYEQYF	TGTGTCAGCAGTTCCTCGGGACTCTCCTACGAGCAGTACTTC
TRBV6-5	few	TRBJ2-7	TRBD2	15	CASRTSGALVYEQYF	TGTGCCAGCAGAACTAGCGGGGCCCTAGTCTACGAGCAGTACTTC
TRBV9	.	TRBJ1-1	.	14	CASSGTPPDTEAFF	TGTGCCAGCAGCGGGACTCCCCCTGACACTGAAGCTTTCTTT
TRBV10-1	.	TRBJ1-3	.	14	CASSDGGYGNTIYF	TGCGCCAGCAGTGATGGCGGGTATGGAAACACCATATATTTT
TRBV19	.	TRBJ1-1	TRBD1	11	CASGIDRVAFF	TGTGCCAGTGGGATAGACAGGGTGGCTTTCTTT
TRBV6-1	.	TRBJ2-1	.	13	CASTQPGYNEQFF	TGTGCCAGCACCCAGCCGGGCTACAATGAGCAGTTCTTC
TRBV5-5	.	TRBJ2-7	.	13	CASSMGDIYEQYF	TGTGCCAGCAGTATGGGGGACATCTACGAGCAGTACTTC
TRBV6-1	once	TRBJ1-5	.	14	CASTKGGGYQPQHF	TGTGCCAGCACCAAAGGGGGGGGGTACCAGCCCCAGCATTTT
TRBV7-9	.	TRBJ2-3	.	16	CASSSNRDRSTDTQYF	TGTGCCAGCAGCTCGAACAGGGATAGGAGCACAGATACGCAGTATTTT
TRBV19	once	TRBJ1-1	TRBD1	14	CASSEGAPGTEAFF	TGTGCCAGTAGTGAGGGGGCGCCCGGCACTGAAGCTTTCTTT
TRBV19	.	TRBJ1-6	.	16	CASSQGRGPYNSPLHF	TGTGCCAGTAGTCAGGGAAGGGGTCCCTATAATTCACCCCTCCACTTT
TRBV11-3	.	TRBJ2-1	.	13	CASSFGSNNEQFF	TGTGCCAGCAGCTTCGGGTCCAACAATGAGCAGTTCTTC
TRBV6-4	few	TRBJ2-7	.	11	CARIQGDEQYF	TGTGCCAGGATACAGGGTGATGAGCAGTACTTC
TRBV5-4	.	TRBJ2-7	.	15	CASSLAEGIAYEQYF	TGTGCCAGCAGCTTGGCGGAGGGGATAGCCTACGAGCAGTACTTC
TRBV6-1	few	TRBJ1-1	.	13	CASSVHQNTEAFF	TGTGCCAGCAGTGTACACCAGAACACTGAAGCTTTCTTT
TRBV6-6	.	TRBJ1-4	.	16	CASSSPAQAHKGKLFF	TGTGCCAGCAGTTCGCCAGCACAGGCTCACAAGGGAAAACTGTTTTTT
TRBV18	.	TRBJ2-2	TRBD2	16	CASSPTGTSVTGELFF	TGTGCCAGCTCACCAACAGGGACTAGCGTCACCGGGGAGCTGTTTTTT
TRBV7-9	.	TRBJ1-1	.	15	CASSLGEFKGTEAFF	TGTGCCAGCAGCTTAGGGGAGTTTAAGGGCACTGAAGCTTTCTTT
TRBV29-1	.	TRBJ2-5	.	12	CSGQAPQETQYF	TGCAGCGGCCAGGCCCCCCAAGAGACCCAGTACTTC
TRBV15	.	TRBJ1-3	.	11	CATSRGQAIYF	TGTGCCACCAGCAGAGGACAGGCCATATATTTT
TRBV27	.	TRBJ2-1	TRBD2	15	CASSTLAGGGPEQFF	TGTGCCAGCAGTACGTTAGCGGGAGGAGGCCCTGAGCAGTTCTTC
TRBV6-5	.	TRBJ2-2	TRBD1	14	CASSYGTGTGELFF	TGTGCCAGCAGTTACGGGACAGGCACCGGGGAGCTGTTTTTT
TRBV29-1	.	TRBJ2-7	TRBD2	13	CSVGMGGGYEQYF	TGCAGCGTTGGGATGGGGGGGGGCTACGAGCAGTACTTC
TRBV4-1	.	TRBJ2-1	.	16	CASSQGAQGLYNEQFF	TGCGCCAGCAGCCAAGGGGCTCAGGGGCTCTACAATGAGCAGTTCTTC